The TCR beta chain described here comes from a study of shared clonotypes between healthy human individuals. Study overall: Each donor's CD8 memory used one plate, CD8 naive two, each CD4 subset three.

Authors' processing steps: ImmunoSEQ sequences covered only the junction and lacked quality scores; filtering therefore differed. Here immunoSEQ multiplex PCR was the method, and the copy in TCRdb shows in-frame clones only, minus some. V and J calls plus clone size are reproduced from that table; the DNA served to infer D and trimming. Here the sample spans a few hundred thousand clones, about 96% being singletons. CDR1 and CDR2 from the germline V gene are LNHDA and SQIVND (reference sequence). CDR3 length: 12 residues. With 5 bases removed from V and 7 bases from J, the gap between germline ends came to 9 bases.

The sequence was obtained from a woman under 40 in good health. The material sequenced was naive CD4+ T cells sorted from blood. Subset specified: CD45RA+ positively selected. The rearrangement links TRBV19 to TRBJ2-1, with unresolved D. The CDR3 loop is CASSVTANEQFF. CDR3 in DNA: TGTGCCAGTAGTGTTACGGCTAATGAGCAGTTCTTC.